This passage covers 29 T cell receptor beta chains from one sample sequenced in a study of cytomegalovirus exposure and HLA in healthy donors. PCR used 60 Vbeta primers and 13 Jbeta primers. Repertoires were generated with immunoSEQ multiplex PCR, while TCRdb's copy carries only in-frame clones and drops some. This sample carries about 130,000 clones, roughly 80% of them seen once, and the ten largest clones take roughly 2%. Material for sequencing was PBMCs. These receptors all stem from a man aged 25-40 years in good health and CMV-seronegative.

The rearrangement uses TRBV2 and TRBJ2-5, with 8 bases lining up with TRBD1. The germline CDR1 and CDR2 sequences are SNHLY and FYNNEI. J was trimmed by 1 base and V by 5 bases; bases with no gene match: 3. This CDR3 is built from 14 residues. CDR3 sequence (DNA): TGTGCCAGCAGTTCCGACAGGGGCCAAGAGACCCAGTACTTC. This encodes CASSSDRGQETQYF.

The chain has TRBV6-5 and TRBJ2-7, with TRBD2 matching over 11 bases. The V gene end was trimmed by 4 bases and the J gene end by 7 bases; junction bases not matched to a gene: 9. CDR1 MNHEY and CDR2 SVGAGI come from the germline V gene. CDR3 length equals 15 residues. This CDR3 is CASSSVAGGPEEQYF. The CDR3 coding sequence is TGTGCCAGCAGTTCGGTAGCGGGAGGGCCGGAGGAGCAGTACTTC.

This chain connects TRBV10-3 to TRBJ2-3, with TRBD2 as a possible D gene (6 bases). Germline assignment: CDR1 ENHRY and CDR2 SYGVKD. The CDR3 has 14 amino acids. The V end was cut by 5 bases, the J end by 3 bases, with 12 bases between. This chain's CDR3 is CAISLAEGTDTQYF. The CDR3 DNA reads TGTGCCATCAGTTTAGCGGAAGGTACAGATACGCAGTATTTT.

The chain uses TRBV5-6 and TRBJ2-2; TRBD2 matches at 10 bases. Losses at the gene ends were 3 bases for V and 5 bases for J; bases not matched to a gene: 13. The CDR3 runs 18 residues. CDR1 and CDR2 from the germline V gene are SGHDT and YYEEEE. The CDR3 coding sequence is TGTGCCAGCAGCTCCGTAGCGGGAGGTATAGTAGCGACCGGGGAGCTGTTTTTT. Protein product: CASSSVAGGIVATGELFF.

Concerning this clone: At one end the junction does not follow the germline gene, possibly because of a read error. CDR3 bases: TGTGCTAGCAGCTCCGGGACTAGCGTCCTTAATGAGCAGTTCTTC. It is translated as CASSSGTSVLNEQFF. V is TRBV7-7 and J is TRBJ2-1; TRBD2 matches 10 bases. Germline lookup yields CDR1 SSHAT and CDR2 FNYEAQ (reference sequence). The CDR3 runs to 15 residues.

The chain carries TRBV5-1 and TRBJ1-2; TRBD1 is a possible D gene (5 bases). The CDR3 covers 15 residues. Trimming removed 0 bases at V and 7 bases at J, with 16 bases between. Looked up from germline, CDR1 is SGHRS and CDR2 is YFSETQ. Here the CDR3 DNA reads TGCGCCAGCAGCTTGGCTGCGCAGGGAGGGTCTGGCTACACCTTC. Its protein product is CASSLAAQGGSGYTF.

Here the CDR3 DNA reads TGTGCCAGCTCACCCCTAGGACTAGCGGATACCTACGAGCAGTACTTC. It translates to CASSPLGLADTYEQYF. The chain employs TRBV18 and TRBJ2-7; TRBD2 matches at 10 bases. The V gene end was trimmed by 3 bases and the J gene end by 2 bases; junction bases not matched to a gene: 7. This CDR3 comprises 16 residues. The germline V gene encodes CDR1 KGHSH and CDR2 LQKENI.

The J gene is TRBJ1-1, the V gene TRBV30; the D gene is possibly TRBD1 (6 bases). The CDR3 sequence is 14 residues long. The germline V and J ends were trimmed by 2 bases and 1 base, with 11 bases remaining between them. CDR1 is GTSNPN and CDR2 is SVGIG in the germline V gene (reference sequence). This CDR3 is CAWSKTGWNTEAFF. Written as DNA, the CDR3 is TGTGCCTGGAGTAAAACAGGGTGGAACACTGAAGCTTTCTTT.

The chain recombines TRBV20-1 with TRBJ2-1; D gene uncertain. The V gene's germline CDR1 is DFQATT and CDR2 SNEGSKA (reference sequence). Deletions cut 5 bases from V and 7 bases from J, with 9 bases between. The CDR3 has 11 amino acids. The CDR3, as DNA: TGCAGTGCTCGACTGACGAATGAGCAGTTCTTC. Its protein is CSARLTNEQFF.

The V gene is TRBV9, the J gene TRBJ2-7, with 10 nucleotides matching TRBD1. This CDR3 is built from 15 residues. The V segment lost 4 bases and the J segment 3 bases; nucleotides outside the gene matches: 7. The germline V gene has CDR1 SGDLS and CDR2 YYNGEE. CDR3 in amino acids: CASSLRQGANYEQYF. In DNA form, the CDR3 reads TGTGCCAGCAGCCTACGACAGGGGGCGAACTACGAGCAGTACTTC.

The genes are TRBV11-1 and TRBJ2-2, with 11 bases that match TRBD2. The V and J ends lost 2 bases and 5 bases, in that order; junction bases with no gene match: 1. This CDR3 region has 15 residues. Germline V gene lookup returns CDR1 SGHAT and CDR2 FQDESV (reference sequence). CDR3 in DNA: TGTGCCAGCAGCTTAACTAGCGGGAGTACCGGGGAGCTGTTTTTT. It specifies CASSLTSGSTGELFF.

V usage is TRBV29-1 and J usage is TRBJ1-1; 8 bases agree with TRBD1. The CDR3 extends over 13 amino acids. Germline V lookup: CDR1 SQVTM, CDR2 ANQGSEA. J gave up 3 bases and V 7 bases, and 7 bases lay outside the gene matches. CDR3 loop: CSARGQEDTEAFF. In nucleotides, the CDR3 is TGCAGCGCAAGGGGACAGGAGGACACTGAAGCTTTCTTT. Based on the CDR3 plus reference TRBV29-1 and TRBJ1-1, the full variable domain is SAVISQKPSRDICQRGTSLTIQCQVDSQVTMMFWYRQQPGQSLTLIATANQGSEATYESGFVIDKFPISRPNLTFSTLTVSNMSPEDSSIYLCSARGQEDTEAFFGQGTRLTVV.

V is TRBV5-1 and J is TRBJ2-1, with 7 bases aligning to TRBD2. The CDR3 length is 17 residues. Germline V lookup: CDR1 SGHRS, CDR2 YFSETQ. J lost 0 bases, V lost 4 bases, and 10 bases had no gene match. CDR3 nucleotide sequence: TGCGCCAGCAGCATAAAGGAGGGAGGGACCTCCTACAATGAGCAGTTCTTC. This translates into CASSIKEGGTSYNEQFF.

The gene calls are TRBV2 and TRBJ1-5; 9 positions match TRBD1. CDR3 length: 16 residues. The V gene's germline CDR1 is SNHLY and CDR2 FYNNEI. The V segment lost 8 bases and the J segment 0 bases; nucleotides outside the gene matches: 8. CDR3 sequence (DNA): TGTGCCAGCCTGCCCGGGACAGGGAGTAGCAATCAGCCCCAGCATTTT. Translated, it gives CASLPGTGSSNQPQHF.

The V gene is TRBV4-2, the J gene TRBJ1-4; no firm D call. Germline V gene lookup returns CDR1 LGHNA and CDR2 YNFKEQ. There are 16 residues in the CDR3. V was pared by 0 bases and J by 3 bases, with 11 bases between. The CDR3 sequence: CASSQDLAHANEKLFF. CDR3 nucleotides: TGTGCCAGCAGCCAAGATCTGGCTCACGCTAATGAAAAACTGTTTTTT.

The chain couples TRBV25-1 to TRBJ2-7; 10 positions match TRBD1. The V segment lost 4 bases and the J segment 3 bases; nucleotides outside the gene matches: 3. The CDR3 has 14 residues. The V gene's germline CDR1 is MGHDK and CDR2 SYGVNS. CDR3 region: CASSGQGAGYEQYF. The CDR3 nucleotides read TGTGCCAGCAGTGGACAGGGGGCTGGCTACGAGCAGTACTTC.

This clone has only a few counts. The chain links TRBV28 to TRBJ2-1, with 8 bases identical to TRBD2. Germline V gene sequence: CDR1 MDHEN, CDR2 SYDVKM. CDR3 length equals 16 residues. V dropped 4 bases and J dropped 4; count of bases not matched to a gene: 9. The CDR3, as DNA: TGTGCCAGCAGTTCCGGGGGAGCGGGAGAATACAATGAGCAGTTCTTC. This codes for CASSSGGAGEYNEQFF.

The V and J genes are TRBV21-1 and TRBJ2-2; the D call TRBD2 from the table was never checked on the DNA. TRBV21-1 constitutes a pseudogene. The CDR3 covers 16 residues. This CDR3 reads CASSPPGTTNTGELFF. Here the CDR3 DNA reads TGTGCCAGCAGCCCTCCGGGAACTACGAACACCGGGGAGCTGTTTTTT.

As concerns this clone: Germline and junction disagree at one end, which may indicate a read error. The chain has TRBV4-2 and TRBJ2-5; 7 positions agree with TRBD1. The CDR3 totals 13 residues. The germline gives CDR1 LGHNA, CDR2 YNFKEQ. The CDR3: CASSKDREETQYF. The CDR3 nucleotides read TGTGCCAGCAGCAAAGACAGGGAAGAGACCCAGTACTTC.

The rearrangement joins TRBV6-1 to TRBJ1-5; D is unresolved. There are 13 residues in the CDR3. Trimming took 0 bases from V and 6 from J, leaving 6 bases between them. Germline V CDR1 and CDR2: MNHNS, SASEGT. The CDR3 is CASSEALSQPQHF. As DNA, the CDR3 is TGTGCCAGCAGTGAAGCCCTCAGTCAGCCCCAGCATTTT.

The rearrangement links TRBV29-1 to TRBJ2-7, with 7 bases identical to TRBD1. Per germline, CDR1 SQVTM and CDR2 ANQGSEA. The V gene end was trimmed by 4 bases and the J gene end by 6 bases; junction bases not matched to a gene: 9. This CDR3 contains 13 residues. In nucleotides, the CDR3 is TGCAGCGTTGGTTACGGCAGGGGGACCGAGCAGTACTTC. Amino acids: CSVGYGRGTEQYF.

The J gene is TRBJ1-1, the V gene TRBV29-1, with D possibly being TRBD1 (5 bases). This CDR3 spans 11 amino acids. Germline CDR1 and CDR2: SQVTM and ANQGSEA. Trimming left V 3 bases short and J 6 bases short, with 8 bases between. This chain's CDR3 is CSVDGGAEAFF. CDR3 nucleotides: TGCAGCGTTGACGGAGGGGCTGAAGCTTTCTTT.

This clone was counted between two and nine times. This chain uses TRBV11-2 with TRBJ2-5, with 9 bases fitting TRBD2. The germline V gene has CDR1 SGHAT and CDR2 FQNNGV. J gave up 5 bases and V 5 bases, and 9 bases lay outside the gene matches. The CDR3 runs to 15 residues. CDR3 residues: CASSQQGGRAETQYF. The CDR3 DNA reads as TGTGCCAGCAGCCAACAGGGCGGGAGGGCCGAGACCCAGTACTTC.

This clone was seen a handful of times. CDR3 in amino acids: CTSSQDQAGGYNEQFF. CDR3 in DNA: TGCACCAGCAGCCAAGATCAAGCGGGAGGATACAATGAGCAGTTCTTC. The J gene is TRBJ2-1, the V gene TRBV1; whether TRBD2, the table's D call, matches the DNA was not checked. TRBV1 constitutes a pseudogene. CDR3 length: 16 residues.

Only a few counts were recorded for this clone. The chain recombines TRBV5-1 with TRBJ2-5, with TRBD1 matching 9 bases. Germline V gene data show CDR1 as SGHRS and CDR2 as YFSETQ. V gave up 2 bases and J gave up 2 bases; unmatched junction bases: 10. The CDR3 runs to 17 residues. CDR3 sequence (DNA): TGCGCCAGCAGCTTTAGGGTGGCGACAGGGGGTCAAGAGACCCAGTACTTC. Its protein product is CASSFRVATGGQETQYF.

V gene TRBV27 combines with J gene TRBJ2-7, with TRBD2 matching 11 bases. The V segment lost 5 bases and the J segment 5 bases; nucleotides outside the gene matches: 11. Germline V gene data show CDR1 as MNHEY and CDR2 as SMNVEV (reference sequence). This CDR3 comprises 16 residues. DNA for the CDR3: TGTGCCAGCAGTCACTGGCCACTAGCGGGAGAGGACGAGCAGTACTTC. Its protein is CASSHWPLAGEDEQYF.

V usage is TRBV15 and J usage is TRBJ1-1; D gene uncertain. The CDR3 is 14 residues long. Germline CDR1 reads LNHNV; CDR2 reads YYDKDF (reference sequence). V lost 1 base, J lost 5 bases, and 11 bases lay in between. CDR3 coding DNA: TGTGCCACCAGCAGAGGACGAGAGGGTACTGAAGCTTTCTTT. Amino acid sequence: CATSRGREGTEAFF.

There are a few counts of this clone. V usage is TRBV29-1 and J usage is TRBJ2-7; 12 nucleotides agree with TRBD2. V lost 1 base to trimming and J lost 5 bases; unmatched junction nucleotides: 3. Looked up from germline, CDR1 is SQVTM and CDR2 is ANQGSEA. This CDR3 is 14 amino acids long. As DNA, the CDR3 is TGCAGCGTTGAAGGACTAGCGGGAGCGGACGAGCAGTACTTC. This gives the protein CSVEGLAGADEQYF.

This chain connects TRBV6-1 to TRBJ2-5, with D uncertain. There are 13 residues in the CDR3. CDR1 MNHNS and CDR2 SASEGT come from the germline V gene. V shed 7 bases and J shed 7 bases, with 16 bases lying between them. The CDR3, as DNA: TGTGCCAGCATCGCGTTTCCCGAGGCGACCCAGTACTTC. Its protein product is CASIAFPEATQYF.